Shown below are 25 T cell receptor beta chains from a single sample sequenced in a study of blood T cell repertoires in COVID-19. Clones were read by immunoSEQ multiplex PCR, and TCRdb kept only the in-frame ones, dropping some. The repertoire holds about 160,000 clones, just under 80% seen once, with 11% to 15% in the top ten. Sample: peripheral blood. These receptors originate from an elderly woman with acute or convalescent COVID-19.

J is TRBJ2-2 and V is TRBV21-1; the DNA was not compared with TRBD2, the D call given in the table. TRBV21-1 represents a pseudogene. CDR3 length: 21 amino acids. The CDR3 spells CASSSRAFTGTSPINTGELFF. In nucleotides, the CDR3 is TGTGCCAGCAGCTCCCGGGCCTTCACAGGGACTAGCCCGATTAACACCGGGGAGCTGTTTTTT.

The chain joins TRBV12-3 or TRBV12-4 to TRBJ1-1, with D possibly TRBD1 on 6 matching bases. The CDR3 runs 13 residues. Trimming shortened V by 3 bases and J by 5 bases, and 10 bases separated the two germline ends. The CDR3 DNA reads as TGTGCCAGCAGTTTTAACAGGGCTACTGAAGCTTTCTTT. It encodes CASSFNRATEAFF.

The chain carries TRBV15 and TRBJ1-1; 11 nucleotides align to TRBD1. Losses at the gene ends were 5 bases for V and 4 bases for J; bases not matched to a gene: 3. The CDR3 has 14 amino acids. Germline CDR1 LNHNV, CDR2 YYDKDF (reference sequence). The CDR3 DNA is TGTGCCACCAGCTGGGACAGGGGGAGCACTGAAGCTTTCTTT. It translates to CATSWDRGSTEAFF.

The V call is TRBV5-1, the J call TRBJ2-6, with 7 bases lining up with TRBD1. Per germline, CDR1 SGHRS and CDR2 YFSETQ. J was trimmed by 0 bases and V by 2 bases; bases with no gene match: 5. The CDR3 loop spans 17 amino acids. CDR3 residues: CASSFGQVYSGANVLTF. For the CDR3, the DNA is TGCGCCAGCAGCTTCGGACAGGTTTACTCTGGGGCCAACGTCCTGACTTTC.

This clone was observed a single time. This rearrangement joins TRBV7-8 to TRBJ1-2, with D possibly being TRBD1 (6 bases). Germline CDR1 is SGHVS and CDR2 is FQNEAQ. V shed 1 base and J shed 2 bases, with 11 bases lying between them. This CDR3 contains 15 residues. CDR3 in DNA: TGTGCCAGCAGCTTAGTGCCAGGGGTGAACTATGGCTACACCTTC. This sequence encodes CASSLVPGVNYGYTF.

The J gene is TRBJ2-3, the V gene TRBV6-5; D is perhaps TRBD1 (5 bases). The V end lost 7 bases, the J end lost 2 bases, and 16 bases lay between the germline ends. This CDR3 has 15 residues. From germline, CDR1 is MNHEY and CDR2 SVGAGI. CDR3 DNA sequence: TGTGCCAGCACCTACCTAGGGGCCCACACAGATACGCAGTATTTT. It codes for CASTYLGAHTDTQYF.

This sequence joins TRBV9 and TRBJ2-5; D not certain. The CDR3 is made up of 14 amino acids. Germline assignment: CDR1 SGDLS and CDR2 YYNGEE. Trimming stripped 5 bases from V and 0 bases from J, with 11 bases between. The CDR3 is CASSKNRDQETQYF. The CDR3 nucleotides read TGTGCCAGCAGTAAAAACAGAGACCAAGAGACCCAGTACTTC.

This CDR3 reads CSASPGGEQFF. The CDR3 nucleotides read TGCAGTGCTAGCCCCGGAGGGGAGCAGTTCTTC. This chain links TRBV20-1 with TRBJ2-1, with D possibly matching TRBD2 (6 bases). Per the germline V gene, CDR1 is DFQATT and CDR2 is SNEGSKA (reference sequence). There are 11 residues in the CDR3. V was shortened by 3 bases and J by 10 bases, with 10 bases between the two germline ends.

CDR3 DNA: TGTGCCAGCAGCCGCATCGTCGCGGGGTTGTCGAACACTGAAGCTTTCTTT. Its protein product is CASSRIVAGLSNTEAFF. The rearrangement links TRBV4-2 to TRBJ1-1; D unclear. Germline V gene sequence: CDR1 LGHNA, CDR2 YNFKEQ. There are 17 residues in the CDR3. Trimming shortened V by 4 bases and J by 1 base, and 19 bases separated the two germline ends.

This sequence joins TRBV2 and TRBJ2-7, with TRBD2 matching over 12 bases. With 10 bases clipped from V and 6 bases from J, the junction kept 13 bases outside the gene matches. Germline values: CDR1 SNHLY, CDR2 FYNNEI. The CDR3 is 15 amino acids. The CDR3 nucleotides read TGTGCCACCTCTAGCGGGAGGGCCGAGGTCCTCGAGCAGTACTTC. It encodes CATSSGRAEVLEQYF.

This clone was observed a few times. This chain uses TRBV5-4 with TRBJ2-7; the D gene is possibly TRBD2 (6 bases). The CDR3 consists of 15 residues. The V end lost 1 base, the J end lost 2 bases, and 13 bases lay between the germline ends. Germline CDR1 SGHNT, CDR2 YYREEE (reference sequence). The CDR3 region has the DNA TGTGCCAGCAGCTTGAGACTCCCGGGGGCCTACGAGCAGTACTTC. Translating gives CASSLRLPGAYEQYF.

The chain is built from TRBV3-1 (or the pseudogene TRBV3-2) and TRBJ1-1; perhaps TRBD1 as D (5 bases). The CDR3 loop spans 12 amino acids. Germline values: CDR1 LGHDT, CDR2 YNNKEL (reference sequence). The V end was cut by 4 bases, the J end by 3 bases, with 6 bases between. CDR3 amino acids: CASSRGDTEAFF. Written as DNA, the CDR3 is TGTGCCAGCAGCCGGGGGGACACTGAAGCTTTCTTT.

The rearrangement joins TRBV4-1 to TRBJ1-5; D gene uncertain. Germline CDR1 is MGHRA and CDR2 is YSYEKL. CDR3 length equals 15 residues. With 2 bases removed from V and 0 bases from J, the gap between germline ends came to 8 bases. The CDR3 loop reads CASSQYSYSNQPQHF. In nucleotides, the CDR3 is TGCGCCAGCAGCCAATACAGTTATAGCAATCAGCCCCAGCATTTT.

The table lists this clone with a few counts. The J gene is TRBJ2-4, the V gene TRBV27; 8 bases are a match to TRBD2. CDR1 and CDR2 (germline): MNHEY, SMNVEV (reference sequence). The CDR3 has 16 amino acids. V gave up 0 bases and J gave up 9 bases; unmatched junction bases: 10. The CDR3 here is CASSLSRGLGRGIQYF. CDR3 DNA sequence: TGTGCCAGCAGTTTATCGCGGGGACTAGGAAGAGGCATTCAGTACTTC.

This clone appeared a few times. The V gene is TRBV4-1, the J gene TRBJ1-2; unclear D gene. Germline lookup yields CDR1 MGHRA and CDR2 YSYEKL. The CDR3 has 14 residues. V lost 3 bases and J 4 bases, leaving 12 bases between the germline ends. The CDR3 DNA follows: TGCGCCAGCAGCCAGCCCCGGGAGGTCTATGGCTACACCTTC. This translates into CASSQPREVYGYTF.

The chain joins TRBV5-1 to TRBJ2-2, with D unresolved. The germline V gene has CDR1 SGHRS and CDR2 YFSETQ. V was shortened by 3 bases and J by 2 bases, with 5 bases between the two germline ends. This CDR3 contains 13 residues. In DNA, the CDR3 is TGCGCCAGCAGCTCCTCTAACACCGGGGAGCTGTTTTTT. Translation gives CASSSSNTGELFF.

The gene calls are TRBV5-1 and TRBJ2-2; 14 nucleotides line up with TRBD2. Unmatched junction bases numbered 4, after V lost 2 bases and J lost 1 base. From germline, CDR1 is SGHRS and CDR2 YFSETQ. There are 18 residues in the CDR3. CDR3 loop: CASSFTGTSGRNTGELFF. CDR3 coding DNA: TGCGCCAGCAGCTTTACCGGGACTAGCGGGAGGAACACCGGGGAGCTGTTTTTT.

The sample holds a few counts of this clone. The chain employs TRBV3-1 (or the pseudogene TRBV3-2) and TRBJ2-3; 11 bases map to TRBD1. Trimming at V came to 3 bases and at J to 4 bases, leaving 6 bases not matched to a gene. CDR1 is LGHDT, CDR2 YNNKEL, per germline (reference sequence). This CDR3 contains 16 residues. The CDR3 nucleotides read TGTGCCAGCAGCCATCAAGCGGGACAGGGGGCAGATACGCAGTATTTT. This encodes CASSHQAGQGADTQYF.

Only one count was recorded for this clone. CDR3: CASRTTGSGEQYF. The CDR3 DNA reads as TGTGCCAGCAGGACGACAGGGTCCGGGGAGCAGTACTTC. The V call is TRBV12-3 or TRBV12-4, the J call TRBJ2-7; 7 bases line up with TRBD1. V lost 6 bases, J lost 7 bases, and 9 bases stayed unmatched. There are 13 residues in the CDR3.

The count of this clone is one. The rearrangement links TRBV7-6 to TRBJ2-7, with unresolved D. The length of the CDR3 is 15 residues. Germline V gives CDR1 SGHVS, CDR2 FNYEAQ. Trimming shortened V by 1 base and J by 0 bases, and 10 bases separated the two germline ends. CDR3 DNA sequence: TGTGCCAGCAGCTTAGGACCGGCTAGCTCCTACGAGCAGTACTTC. Translating it yields CASSLGPASSYEQYF.

The DNA for the CDR3 is TGTGCCAGTAGTATAGGCTGGCAAAACACTGAAGCTTTCTTT. It translates to CASSIGWQNTEAFF. This chain links TRBV19 with TRBJ1-1, with D unclear. This CDR3 is 14 amino acids long. Germline V gene data show CDR1 as LNHDA and CDR2 as SQIVND (reference sequence). The V end was cut by 1 base, the J end by 2 bases, with 8 bases between. Full variable domain (outside the CDR3, taken from reference TRBV19 and TRBJ1-1): DGGITQSPKYLFRKEGQNVTLSCEQNLNHDAMYWYRQDPGQGLRLIYYSQIVNDFQKGDIAEGYSVSREKKESFPLTVTSAQKNPTAFYLCASSIGWQNTEAFFGQGTRLTVV.

The V call is TRBV29-1, the J call TRBJ1-1, with D unresolved. Germline CDR1 is SQVTM and CDR2 is ANQGSEA. The CDR3 is 12 residues long. Trimming removed 5 bases at V and 1 base at J, with 8 bases between. The DNA of the CDR3 is TGCAGCGTTCGGAGATGGAACACTGAAGCTTTCTTT. It translates to CSVRRWNTEAFF. The variable domain in full, completed from reference TRBV29-1 and TRBJ1-1, reads SAVISQKPSRDICQRGTSLTIQCQVDSQVTMMFWYRQQPGQSLTLIATANQGSEATYESGFVIDKFPISRPNLTFSTLTVSNMSPEDSSIYLCSVRRWNTEAFFGQGTRLTVV.

The rearrangement joins TRBV3-1 (or the pseudogene TRBV3-2) to TRBJ1-1, with a weak D call TRBD1 (6 bases). CDR1 LGHDT and CDR2 YNNKEL come from the germline V gene (reference sequence). This CDR3 contains 15 residues. The V end lost 0 bases, the J end lost 4 bases, and 12 bases lay between the germline ends. The chain's CDR3 is CASSQEQGWVTEAFF. In nucleotides, the CDR3 is TGTGCCAGCAGCCAAGAACAGGGTTGGGTCACTGAAGCTTTCTTT.

The gene calls are TRBV12-3 or TRBV12-4 and TRBJ2-3, with a weak D call TRBD2 (6 bases). V was shortened by 6 bases and J by 6 bases, with 10 bases between the two germline ends. The CDR3 runs to 12 residues. The CDR3 DNA sequence: TGTGCCAGCAGAGGGAGCGGGGATACGCAGTATTTT. Encoded protein: CASRGSGDTQYF.

This chain connects TRBV29-1 to TRBJ1-5; D is unresolved. Germline CDR1 and CDR2: SQVTM and ANQGSEA. V shed 4 bases and J shed 0 bases, with 7 bases lying between them. The CDR3 extends over 13 amino acids. CDR3 protein: CSVADNSNQPQHF. DNA for the CDR3: TGCAGCGTTGCAGACAATAGCAATCAGCCCCAGCATTTT. Full variable domain (missing parts from reference TRBV29-1 and TRBJ1-5): SAVISQKPSRDICQRGTSLTIQCQVDSQVTMMFWYRQQPGQSLTLIATANQGSEATYESGFVIDKFPISRPNLTFSTLTVSNMSPEDSSIYLCSVADNSNQPQHFGDGTRLSIL.